One T cell receptor (beta chain) is described in this entry. Authors' methods: Amplification of reference gene primers provided the estimated nucleated cell counts. Sequencing used immunoSEQ multiplex PCR; TCRdb keeps in-frame clones, though not all of them. D and trimming were read from the DNA, whereas the V and J calls and clone size are those reported in that table. The data hold over 200,000 clones, with 86% observed a single time. CDR1 ENHRY and CDR2 SYGVKD come from the germline V gene. The CDR3 spans 16 residues. The V gene lost 0 bases and the J gene lost 6 bases, with 15 bases spanning the gap. This sample is part of a study of blood T cell repertoires in COVID-19. On the study more broadly: COVID-19 samples from acute and convalescent phases originated in the United States, Italy and Spain.

Participant reports of clinical history set cohort assignment. Within the 2 weeks before study entry, each person in the exposed group met a COVID-19 case. The sample taken for sequencing was PBMCs or T cells enriched from blood (not recorded which). The rearrangement uses TRBV10-3 and TRBJ1-5; maybe TRBD1 (5 bases). This clonotype originated in a woman in her twenties or thirties who had been exposed to COVID-19. The CDR3 DNA reads as TGTGCCATCAGTGAGTCGGGTGGGACTCGGGGTCAGCCCCAGCATTTT. Encoded protein: CAISESGGTRGQPQHF.